This T cell receptor beta chain was recovered during a study of cytomegalovirus exposure and HLA in healthy donors. Study conclusions and caveats: Most sequenced TCRs were rare (though some public TCRs occurred in many donors).

Comment on this clone: Its antigen remains unknown.

Here immunoSEQ multiplex PCR was the method, and the copy in TCRdb shows in-frame clones only, minus some. The table includes 76,000 or so clones, roughly 94% detected once. From the roughly 120-subject validation cohort, which was separate from the roughly 710-subject first cohort, the donors were drawn. The receptor's source is a woman aged 18-29 years in good health and CMV-seropositive. Sequenced input: PBMCs.

CDR3 loop: CASSPGTGGNSGNTIYF. Written as DNA, the CDR3 is TGTGCCAGCAGCCCAGGGACAGGGGGGAACTCTGGAAACACCATATATTTT. The V gene is TRBV9, the J gene TRBJ1-3, with 11 bases matching TRBD1. The trim removed 4 bases at V and 0 bases at J, leaving 6 bases unmatched. CDR1 and CDR2 from the germline V gene are SGDLS and YYNGEE. This CDR3 is built from 17 residues.